The rows below give T cell receptor beta chains drawn from one sample of a study of OX40 agonist ivuxolimab in advanced cancers. TCRdb's table, derived via immunoSEQ multiplex PCR, lists solely in-frame clones and lacks some. The sample has around 48,000 clones, about 85% seen once. This sample comprised CD4+ or CD8+ T cells sorted from blood, obtained in a trial of the OX40 agonist ivuxolimab. All receptors come from an adult with an advanced solid tumor such as melanoma, head and neck, liver or kidney cancer. Each CDR3 is given with its conserved first and last residue. A D gene is named only where the DNA matches it firmly. Clone size is given for some rows only: seen once, a few or many times, or a class if the clone is expanded.

length | J | D | V | size | CDR3 | DNA
14 | TRBJ1-1 | TRBD1 | TRBV6-5 | few | CASQQGNMNTEAFF | TGTGCCAGCCAACAGGGGAACATGAACACTGAAGCTTTCTTT
18 | TRBJ2-2 | TRBD2 | TRBV9 | once | CASSATSRGLAGTGELFF | TGTGCCAGCAGCGCCACCTCTCGGGGACTAGCGGGAACCGGGGAGCTGTTTTTT
15 | TRBJ1-1 | NA | TRBV6-1 | NA | CASSFLQGGGTEAFF | TGTGCCAGCAGTTTTTTACAGGGAGGGGGCACTGAAGCTTTCTTT
15 | TRBJ1-1 | TRBD1 | TRBV11-2 | NA | CASSLRQGGSTEAFF | TGTGCCAGCAGCCTAAGACAGGGTGGATCTACTGAAGCTTTCTTT
15 | TRBJ2-1 | TRBD1 | TRBV11-2 | NA | CASRKGASPYNEQFF | TGTGCCAGCAGAAAGGGGGCATCTCCCTACAATGAGCAGTTCTTC
15 | TRBJ1-5 | NA | TRBV2 | once | CASSGPEDRIEPQHF | TGTGCCAGCAGTGGCCCCGAAGACAGGATAGAGCCCCAGCATTTT
16 | TRBJ2-2 | TRBD2 | TRBV5-6 | NA | CASSRRTSGSTGELFF | TGTGCCAGCAGCCGGAGGACTAGCGGGAGCACCGGGGAGCTGTTTTTT
14 | TRBJ1-1 | NA | TRBV6-5 | NA | CASSRGAEGTEAFF | TGTGCCAGCAGCCGCGGAGCAGAGGGCACTGAAGCTTTCTTT
15 | TRBJ1-2 | TRBD1 | TRBV5-4 | NA | CASSLGQGASGGYTF | TGTGCCAGCAGCTTAGGACAGGGGGCATCAGGTGGCTACACCTTC
14 | TRBJ1-1 | NA | TRBV2 | NA | CASSPQGRNTEAFF | TGTGCCAGCAGTCCCCAGGGGAGGAACACTGAAGCTTTCTTT
16 | TRBJ1-2 | NA | TRBV11-3 | NA | CASSLSSRGGDYGYTF | TGTGCCAGCAGCCTATCATCTAGAGGGGGAGACTATGGCTACACCTTC
15 | TRBJ2-5 | TRBD2 | TRBV7-6 | once | CASSTRLAGGETQYF | TGTGCCAGCAGCACCCGACTAGCGGGTGGAGAGACCCAGTACTTC
16 | TRBJ2-1 | TRBD2 | TRBV5-6 | NA | CASRYLAGDRYNEQFF | TGTGCCAGCAGGTACTTAGCGGGAGACCGATACAATGAGCAGTTCTTC
14 | TRBJ1-1 | NA | TRBV6-1 | NA | CASSDSGTHTEAFF | TGTGCCAGCAGTGATTCCGGAACCCACACTGAAGCTTTCTTT
13 | TRBJ2-7 | NA | TRBV4-2 | NA | CASSQESNYEQYF | TGTGCCAGCAGCCAAGAGTCTAACTACGAGCAGTACTTC
14 | TRBJ1-1 | NA | TRBV5-4 | NA | CASSPIRAGTEAFF | TGTGCCAGCAGCCCAATCAGGGCGGGGACTGAAGCTTTCTTT